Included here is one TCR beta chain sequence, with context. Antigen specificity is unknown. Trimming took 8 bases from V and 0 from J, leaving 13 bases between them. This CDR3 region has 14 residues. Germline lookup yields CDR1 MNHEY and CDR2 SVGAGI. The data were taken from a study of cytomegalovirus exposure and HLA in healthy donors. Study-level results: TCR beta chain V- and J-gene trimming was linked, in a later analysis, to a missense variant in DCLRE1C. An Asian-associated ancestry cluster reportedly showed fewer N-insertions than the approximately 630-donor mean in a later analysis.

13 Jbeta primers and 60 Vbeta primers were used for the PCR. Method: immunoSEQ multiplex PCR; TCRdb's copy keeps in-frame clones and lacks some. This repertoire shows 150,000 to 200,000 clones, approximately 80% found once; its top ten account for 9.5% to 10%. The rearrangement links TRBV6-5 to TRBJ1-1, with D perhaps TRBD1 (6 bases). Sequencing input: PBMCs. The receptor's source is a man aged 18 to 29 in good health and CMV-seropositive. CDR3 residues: CASDNRVMNTEAFF. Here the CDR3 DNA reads TGTGCCAGCGATAACAGGGTGATGAACACTGAAGCTTTCTTT.